This record concerns one TCR beta chain sequence. Its antigen is undetermined. The sample belongs to a study of T cell responses to AZD1222 COVID-19 vaccine. Whole-study results and caveats: Unmutated variant regions reportedly attract nearly half of all spike-specific TCRs. Repertoires were obtained solely post-peak T cell response. With dominance at 160-218 and 743-854, vaccine-associated CD4 TCRs spanned spike. The sample set comprised mostly white British donors with more females, and clonal diversity was possibly underestimated.

Assay: immunoSEQ multiplex PCR; the TCRdb copy retains only in-frame clones and omits some. The table records fewer than 200,000 clones, 85% to 90% of them present only once. The CDR3 runs to 15 residues. Germline V lookup: CDR1 LGHNA, CDR2 YNFKEQ. V lost 3 bases to trimming and J lost 10 bases; unmatched junction nucleotides: 8. J is TRBJ1-6 and V is TRBV4-2, with 8 nucleotides matching TRBD1. The sequence was collected from an adult who received the MenACWY meningococcal vaccine as a control. Here the sequenced sample was peripheral blood, taken 28 days after the second dose of the MenACWY control vaccine. In DNA form, the CDR3 reads TGTGCCAGCAGCCAGACTACAGGGGGAGAGTCACCCCTCCACTTT. As protein: CASSQTTGGESPLHF.